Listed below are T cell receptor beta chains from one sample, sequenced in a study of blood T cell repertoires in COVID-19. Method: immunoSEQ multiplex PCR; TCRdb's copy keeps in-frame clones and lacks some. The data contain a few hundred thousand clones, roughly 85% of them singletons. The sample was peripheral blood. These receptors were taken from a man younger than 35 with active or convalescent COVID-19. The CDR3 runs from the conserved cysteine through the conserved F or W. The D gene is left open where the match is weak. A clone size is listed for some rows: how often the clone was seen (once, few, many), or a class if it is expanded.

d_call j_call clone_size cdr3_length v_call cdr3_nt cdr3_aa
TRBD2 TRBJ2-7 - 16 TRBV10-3 TGTGCCATCAGTACAAGGACTAGCGGGAGTCTCTACGAGCAGTACTTC CAISTRTSGSLYEQYF
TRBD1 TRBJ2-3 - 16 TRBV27 TGTGCCAGCAGGGGACAGGGGGCCATATACACAGATACGCAGTATTTT CASRGQGAIYTDTQYF
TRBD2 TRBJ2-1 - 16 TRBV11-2 TGTGCCAGCAGCTTAGATGCGGGGGGATCCTACAATGAGCAGTTCTTC CASSLDAGGSYNEQFF
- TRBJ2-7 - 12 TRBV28 TGTGCCAGCTTCAGGGGTATCTACGAGCAGTACTTC CASFRGIYEQYF
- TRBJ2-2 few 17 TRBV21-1 - CASSKVGSGANTGELFF
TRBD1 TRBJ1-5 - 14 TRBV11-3 TGTGCCAGCAGCTGGGACAGAAAGAATCAGCCCCAGCATTTT CASSWDRKNQPQHF
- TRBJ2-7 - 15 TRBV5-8 TGTGCCAGCAGCTTGGAGGCAGGGTCTACCTACGAGCAGTACTTC CASSLEAGSTYEQYF
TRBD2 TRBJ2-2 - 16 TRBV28 TGTGCCAGCAGTCCCGCCCGGACTAGCGTCCCCGGGGAGCTGTTTTTT CASSPARTSVPGELFF
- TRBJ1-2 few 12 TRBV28 TGTGCCAGCAGTTACGGGTTGAGGGGCTACACCTTC CASSYGLRGYTF
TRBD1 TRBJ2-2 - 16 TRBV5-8 TGTGCCAGCAGCTTGGGGGACAGAGACTGGGTAGGGGAGCTGTTTTTT CASSLGDRDWVGELFF
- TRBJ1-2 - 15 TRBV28 TGTGCCAGCAGTTTACCGGGCAGCGGGCACTATGGCTACACCTTC CASSLPGSGHYGYTF
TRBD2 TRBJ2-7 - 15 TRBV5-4 TGTGCCAGCAGCTTGGGGAGCGGGGCGGGGGACGAGCAGTACTTC CASSLGSGAGDEQYF
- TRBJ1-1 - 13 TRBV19 TGTGCCAGTAGTAAGTCGGTGAACACTGAAGCTTTCTTT CASSKSVNTEAFF
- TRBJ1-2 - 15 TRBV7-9 TGTGCCAGCAACCCCATGGGAGAGAAAAACTATGGCTACACCTTC CASNPMGEKNYGYTF
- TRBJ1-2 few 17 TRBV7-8 TGTGCCAGCAGCTCTACTACAGGGCCCCTATCTAACTATGGCTACACCTTC CASSSTTGPLSNYGYTF
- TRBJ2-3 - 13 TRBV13 TGTGCCAGTTCCCTCGGGAAACCAGATACGCAGTATTTT CASSLGKPDTQYF
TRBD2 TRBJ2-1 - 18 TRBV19 TGTGCCAGTAGTTCGGGACTAGCGGGGGGTGGCACCTACAATGAGCAGTTCTTC CASSSGLAGGGTYNEQFF
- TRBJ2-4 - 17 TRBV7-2 TGTGCCAGCAGCTTACTCGGGCTGGCGGAGGGCAAAAACATTCAGTACTTC CASSLLGLAEGKNIQYF
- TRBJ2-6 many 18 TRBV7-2 TGTGCCAGCAGCGGTTCTGGGGGCGTCTCATCTGGGGCCAACGTCCTGACTTTC CASSGSGGVSSGANVLTF
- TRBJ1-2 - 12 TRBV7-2 TGTGCCAGCAGGTTGGGGGCCTTGGGCTACACCTTC CASRLGALGYTF
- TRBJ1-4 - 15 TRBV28 TGTGCCAGCAGTATTACCCAGGAGGGTAATGAAAAACTGTTTTTT CASSITQEGNEKLFF
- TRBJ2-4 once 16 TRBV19 TGTGCCAGTAGTTCTTACAGCGGTCCAGGAGGTAACATTCAGTACTTC CASSSYSGPGGNIQYF
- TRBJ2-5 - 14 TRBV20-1 TGCAGTGCTAGTGAGGCGGTCCGGAGGGAGACCCAGTACTTC CSASEAVRRETQYF
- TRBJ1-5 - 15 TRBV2 TGTGCCAGCAAGGTGAATAGCAATAGCAATCAGCCCCAGCATTTT CASKVNSNSNQPQHF
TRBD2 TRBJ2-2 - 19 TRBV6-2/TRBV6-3 TGTGCCAGCAGTACCCCACTACTAGCGGGAGTTCTCATAACCGGGGAGCTGTTTTTT CASSTPLLAGVLITGELFF
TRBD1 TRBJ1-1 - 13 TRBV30 TGTGCCTGGTATGGACAGGGCTATACTGAAGCTTTCTTT CAWYGQGYTEAFF
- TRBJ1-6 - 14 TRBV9 TGTGCCAGCAGCGTAGGCGAACCCGGTTCACCCCTCCACTTT CASSVGEPGSPLHF
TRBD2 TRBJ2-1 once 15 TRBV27 TGTGCCAGCAGTTTAGAACTAGCGATTCAGAATGAACAGTTCTTC CASSLELAIQNEQFF
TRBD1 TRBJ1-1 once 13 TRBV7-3 TGTGCCAGCAGCGTAACAGGGGCCACTGAAGCTTTCTTT CASSVTGATEAFF
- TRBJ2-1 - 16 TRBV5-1 TGCGCCAGCAGCTTGATGTTAGACAGTCTGGGGTATGAGCAGTTCTTC CASSLMLDSLGYEQFF
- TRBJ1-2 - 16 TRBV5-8 TGTGCCAGCAGCCGCCGGGACACCACTCGTAACTATGGCTACACCTTC CASSRRDTTRNYGYTF
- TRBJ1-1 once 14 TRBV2 TGTGCCAGCAGTACCCTCGGGTCCTTAAATGAAGCTTTCTTT CASSTLGSLNEAFF
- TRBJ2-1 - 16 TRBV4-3 TGCGCCAGCAGCCAAGAGACTTCGATGGCGGGAAATGAGCAGTTCTTC CASSQETSMAGNEQFF
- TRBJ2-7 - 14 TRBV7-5 TGTGCCAGAAGCCAGGCGGGGCCAGCCTACGAGCAGTACTTC CARSQAGPAYEQYF
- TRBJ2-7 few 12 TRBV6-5 TGTGCCAGCAGCCCAGGGTCCTACGAGCAGTACTTC CASSPGSYEQYF
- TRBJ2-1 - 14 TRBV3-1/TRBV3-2 TGTGCCAGCAGCCAAGATTTTCCGGCGGATGAGCAGTTCTTC CASSQDFPADEQFF
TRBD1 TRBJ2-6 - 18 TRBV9 TGTGCCAGCAGCCAAACGACCGGGACAGGCTCTGGGGCCAACGTCCTGACTTTC CASSQTTGTGSGANVLTF
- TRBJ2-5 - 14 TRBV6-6 TGTGCCAGCAGTCCCTGGAGTCCACAAGAGACCCAGTACTTC CASSPWSPQETQYF
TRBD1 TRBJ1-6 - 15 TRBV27 TGTGCCAGCAGTGAACCGGGACAGGGTAATTCACCCCTCCACTTT CASSEPGQGNSPLHF
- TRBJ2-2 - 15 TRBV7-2 TGTGCCAGCAGCTTAGGAGGGAAACTCACCGGGGAGCTGTTTTTT CASSLGGKLTGELFF
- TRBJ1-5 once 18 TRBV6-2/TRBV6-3 TGTGCCAGCAGTTACCCTGGAGTAGGAAGCTATAGCAATCAGCCCCAGCATTTT CASSYPGVGSYSNQPQHF
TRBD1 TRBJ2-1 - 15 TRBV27 TGTGCCAGCAGCCGGGGGACAGGGGGTGACAATGAGCAGTTCTTC CASSRGTGGDNEQFF
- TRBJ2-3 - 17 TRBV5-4 TGTGCCAGCAGCAGGCAAGCTAGCGCTTTTCCCACAGATACGCAGTATTTT CASSRQASAFPTDTQYF
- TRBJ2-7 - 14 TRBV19 TGTGCCAGTAGCCAGACAGGTACCTCCTACGAGCAGTACTTC CASSQTGTSYEQYF
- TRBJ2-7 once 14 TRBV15 TGTGCCACCAGCCTAGTAAAAGGTGCCTACGAGCAGTACTTC CATSLVKGAYEQYF
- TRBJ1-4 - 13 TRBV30 TGTGCCTGGAGCCTAGACCGGGAAGAAAAACTGTTTTTT CAWSLDREEKLFF
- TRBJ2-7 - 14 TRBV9 TGTGCCAGCAGCGTAGACGGGGGATCCTACGAGCAGTACTTC CASSVDGGSYEQYF
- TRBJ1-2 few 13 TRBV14 TGTGCCAGCAGCCAAGAAGGGGTAGTCGGCTACACCTTC CASSQEGVVGYTF
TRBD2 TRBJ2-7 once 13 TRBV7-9 TGTGCCAGCGTTGGCGGGAGGGTCAGCGAGCAGTACTTC CASVGGRVSEQYF
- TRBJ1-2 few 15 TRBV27 TGTGCCAGCAGTTTACGGCAAGGGCCTCAGGGGGGCTACACCTTC CASSLRQGPQGGYTF
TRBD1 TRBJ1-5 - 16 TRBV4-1 TGCGCCAGCAGCCAGAGACAGGGGGCCTCCAATCAGCCCCAGCATTTT CASSQRQGASNQPQHF
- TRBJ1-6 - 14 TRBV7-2 TGTGCCAGCAGCTTGGGGCGGGACAATTCACCCCTCCACTTT CASSLGRDNSPLHF
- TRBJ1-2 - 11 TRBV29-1 TGCAGCGTCAGTGTTGTGAACGGCTACACCTTC CSVSVVNGYTF
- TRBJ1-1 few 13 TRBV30 TGTGCCTGGAGTGCCTTTCGAGACACTGAAGCTTTCTTT CAWSAFRDTEAFF